This T cell receptor (beta chain) was sequenced for a study of beta chain features in type 1 diabetes (dated by TCRdb to 2017 to 2018). In the study overall: Mean age, gender distribution, total cell number and subset yield were not different between patients and healthy donors. Whereas all 30 or so donors provided naive and central memory subsets, regulatory and stem cell-like memory subsets were isolated from just 8 patients and about eight healthy donors. A total of 90 million to 140 million sorted cells were examined across all samples, and RNA yield correlated strongly with the number of cells per subset. In the study, TCRB repertoires of sorted circulating CD4+ T cell subsets from recently diagnosed type 1 diabetes patients were compared with those of matched healthy donors.

Each donor gave one peripheral blood draw, approximately 110 mL on average, collected into heparinised tubes. A BD FACSAria II was used to sort naive, central memory, regulatory and stem cell-like memory CD4+ T cells with a panel that included CD45RO, CCR7, CD25, CD127, CD95 and CD27. Every sorted population had a purity above 95%. PBMCs were separated immediately by Lymphoprep density gradient centrifugation and were stained directly, without being cultured. So that batch effects would be minimized, each experiment stained and sorted samples in pairs, pairing one healthy donor with one patient. The CDR3 has 15 amino acids, counting the end cysteine and phenylalanine. Only the CDR3 part of the read is kept: 45 bases, read in frame from the first base. The CDR1 and CDR2 encoded by the germline V gene are SGHRS and YFSETQ. Unmatched junction bases come to 9, with V trimmed by 4 bases and J by 2 bases.

The High Capacity cDNA Reverse Transcription Kit was used to reverse transcribe all of the isolated RNA, meaning that expressed TCRB transcripts were what got sequenced. Deep immunoSEQ sequencing was performed on naive, central memory and regulatory T cell samples, with an average of roughly 3.6 million total reads per sample. Sorted cells were lysed in RLT buffer, and RNA was extracted using DNase-treated RNeasy Micro or Mini kits according to cell number. Each cell subset was processed separately to prevent cross-contamination, with patient and healthy donor samples processed together. TCRB sequences were amplified from cDNA with the immunoSEQ multiplex PCR, producing 87-bp fragments spanning the CDR3 region. Sequencing of the amplicons was done on the Illumina HiSeq platform. The authors processed their data as follows. Synthetic template baselines were used to correct PCR bias computationally, reads within Hamming distance 2 were collapsed, and singletons that could not be merged were discarded. Reads were aligned to IMGT to assign V, D and J genes, CDR3 length, and insertions or deletions at six rearrangement sites. Within each subset, clonotype counts were normalized to sorted cell number, and only after that were true diversity and Gini coefficients computed with the tcR R package. Repertoire sharing was quantified using the overlap coefficient calculated on TCRB nucleotide sequences. TCRdb took this table from immuneACCESS and kept in-frame rearrangements with V and J called. Such tables lack part of the clones; where checked against another copy, unresolved V genes explain under half of the gap, and the rest is unexplained. V and J calls and clone size are given by that table; D and trimming were obtained from the DNA. This sample comprises 300,000 to 350,000 clones, around 9.3% of them detected only once. Jointly, the top ten make up 1% of the sample.

Overall results and qualifications from the work: In all four CD4+ subsets, TCRB CDR3 length was moderately but significantly shorter in type 1 diabetes patients. Because cDNA was sequenced instead of genomic DNA, activated cells with high expression could be over-represented, although the groups did not differ in activation or CD3 levels. At VDJ recombination sites, type 1 diabetes patients had fewer insertions and more deleted nucleotides, which implies abnormalities in thymic rearrangement. Only small numbers of individuals were included in the HLA sub-analyses, which left unresolved whether HLA type had any influence on TCRB rearrangement. Naive, central memory and regulatory TCRB repertoires appeared to be more alike among patients than among healthy donors. PCR might favor shorter templates, but patient and control samples were amplified and corrected together, so any skew would affect both groups equally.

Details on this clone: The antigen this receptor binds is unknown. No base quality information exists; no much larger clone differs at one position.

The TCR sequence derives from a man aged 25 to 40 with type 1 diabetes. Input material: central memory CD4+ T cells from blood. The chain is made from TRBV5-1 and TRBJ2-7; TRBD2 agrees with 7 junctional bases. The CDR3 has the sequence CASSRDYTSTYEQYF. The sequenced DNA: TGCGCCAGCAGCCGGGACTACACGAGTACCTACGAGCAGTACTTC.